Listed here is a single TCR beta chain. Its specific antigen is unknown. The record has no base qualities; no much larger clone is one base away. Patients with autoimmune disease history or receiving systemic immunosuppression were excluded from the trial. Peripheral blood for TCR sequencing was drawn from every dose cohort at baseline, at cycle 4 day 1 and at cycle 7 day 1. Samples came from an open-label, multicenter, first-in-human phase I dose-escalation trial of ivuxolimab. The trial enrolled adults with locally advanced or metastatic head and neck squamous cell, hepatocellular, melanoma or renal cell carcinoma. Before TCR sequencing, CD4+ T cells and CD8+ T cells from peripheral blood were sorted into separate populations. This sample stems from a study of OX40 agonist ivuxolimab in advanced cancers. Turning to the overall study: Ivuxolimab, which targeted the costimulatory receptor OX40 (CD134), was an agonistic, fully human IgG2 monoclonal antibody. Intravenous ivuxolimab was administered to patients every 2 weeks at six dose levels: 0.01, 0.1, 0.3, 1.5, 3 and 10 mg/kg. Among the 52 dose-escalation patients, roughly 20 had hepatocellular carcinoma, some 15 melanoma, 9 renal cell carcinoma and 9 head and neck cancer. In the dose-escalation cohort, approximately 82% of patients were male, and the mean age was roughly 56 years with a range of roughly 23 to 90. Prior anti-PD-1, anti-PD-L1 or anti-CTLA-4 therapy was permitted, and checkpoint inhibitors had been received by about 36% of dose-escalation patients. Partial responses occurred in three dose-escalation patients, of whom one had hepatocellular carcinoma and two had cutaneous melanoma. Peripheral TCRbeta sequencing was intended to test whether TCR sequence diversity was altered and clonal T-cell expansion was caused by ivuxolimab. The paper covers the monotherapy dose-escalation part of the phase I ivuxolimab trial, which included N of about 50 patients.

Broader findings and caveats from the paper: Low levels of normalized T-cell clonal expansion were also seen in some nonresponding patients. In the 0.1-3.0 mg/kg groups, partial responders were among the patients with the lowest normalized peripheral clonal expansion, particularly in CD8+ T cells. On average, CD8+ T cells showed more expanded clones than CD4+ T cells after ivuxolimab. At doses of 0.1 to 3.0 mg/kg, clonal expansion of both CD4+ and CD8+ blood T cells was observed from baseline to week 6. Which antigens the clonally expanded peripheral T cells were specific for was not determined.

From the germline V gene (reference sequence), CDR1 is LNHDA and CDR2 is SQIVND. Cut back by 2 bases and 10 bases, the V and J ends lie 9 bases apart. Including cysteine and phenylalanine, the CDR3 has 12 amino acids. Only the CDR3 DNA stays, 36 bases, in frame from base 1. Genomic DNA was isolated from the sorted cells so that the TCRbeta CDR3 region could be sequenced. TCRbeta CDR3 regions were sequenced using the immunoSEQ Assay. In TCRdb, the immuneACCESS table is reduced to in-frame sequences with V and J assigned. These tables do not hold every clone; where another copy was compared, an unresolved V gene accounts for under half, and the others remain unexplained. A total of approximately 66,000 clones appear in this sample, approximately 86% of them only once. Around 0.75% of the sample lies in the top ten.

The sample here was CD4+ or CD8+ T cells sorted from blood, taken in a trial of the OX40 agonist ivuxolimab. This TCR was recovered from an adult with an advanced solid tumor such as melanoma, head and neck, liver or kidney cancer. This sequence uses TRBV19 and TRBJ2-1; the D gene is unclear. The DNA sequence is TGTGCCAGTAGTATAAGAAGCGCAGAGCAGTTCTTC. This codes for CASSIRSAEQFF.